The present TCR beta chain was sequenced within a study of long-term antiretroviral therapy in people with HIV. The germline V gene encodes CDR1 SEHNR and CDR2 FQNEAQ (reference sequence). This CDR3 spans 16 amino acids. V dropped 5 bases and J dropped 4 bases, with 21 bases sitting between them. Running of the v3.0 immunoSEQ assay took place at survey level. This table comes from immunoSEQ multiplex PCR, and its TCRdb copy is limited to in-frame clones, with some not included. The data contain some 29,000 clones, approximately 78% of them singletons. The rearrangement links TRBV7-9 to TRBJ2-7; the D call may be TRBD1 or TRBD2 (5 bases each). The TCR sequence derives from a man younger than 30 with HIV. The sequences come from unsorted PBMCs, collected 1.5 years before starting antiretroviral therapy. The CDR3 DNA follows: TGTGCCAGCAGCCAATTCGGGGACGCCCGTAAATACGAGCAGTACTTC. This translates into CASSQFGDARKYEQYF.